This T cell receptor (beta chain) was obtained from a study of T-cell memory formation after mild COVID-19. Study outcomes and limitations: CD4/CD8 balance held among clones contracting day 15 to 85, and later expanders leaned CD4+. Clones that contracted clustered mainly in CM and EM if CD4+ and in EMRA if CD8+.

TCRdb ran MiXCR on the 5' RACE reads and lists one entry per CDR3 protein. This sample has about 340,000 distinct CDR3 sequences; approximately 22% occur once, and the top ten carry roughly 21%. Remarks on this clonotype: As yet, its antigen is unknown.

This clonotype originated in a man aged 18 to 29 who had mild COVID-19 (a few samples of this study predate the infection). Cell type and time point are not known. Material: PBMCs or a T cell subset sorted from them (not recorded which).

The CDR3 region is CASRGLAGNEQFF. The CDR3 DNA follows: TGTGCCAGCAGGGGACTAGCGGGGAATGAGCAGTTCTTC. The genes are TRBV12-3 or TRBV12-4 and TRBJ2-1, with 13 nucleotides matching TRBD2. The CDR3 has 13 residues. The V gene end was trimmed by 6 bases and the J gene end by 7 bases; junction bases not matched to a gene: 0.